This TCR beta chain was obtained from a study of blood T cell repertoires in COVID-19. A Seattle source enrolled patients during active infection and followed them longitudinally. Using immunoSEQ multiplex PCR, the repertoire was profiled, and TCRdb retains in-frame clones only, with some absent. The data show fewer than 200,000 clones, approximately 79% seen once. This clone came up a few times. The clonotype was recovered from a woman between 35 and 50 years old with COVID-19, enrolled during active disease. Specimen: peripheral blood.

DNA for the CDR3: TGTGCCAGTAGTCCACGCTTTAGCGGGAGAATCAACAATGAGCAGTTCTTC. Protein sequence: CASSPRFSGRINNEQFF. V is TRBV19 and J is TRBJ2-1; 9 nucleotides align to TRBD2. Germline V gene lookup returns CDR1 LNHDA and CDR2 SQIVND (reference sequence). V lost 5 bases to trimming and J lost 5 bases; unmatched junction nucleotides: 13. This CDR3 contains 17 residues.